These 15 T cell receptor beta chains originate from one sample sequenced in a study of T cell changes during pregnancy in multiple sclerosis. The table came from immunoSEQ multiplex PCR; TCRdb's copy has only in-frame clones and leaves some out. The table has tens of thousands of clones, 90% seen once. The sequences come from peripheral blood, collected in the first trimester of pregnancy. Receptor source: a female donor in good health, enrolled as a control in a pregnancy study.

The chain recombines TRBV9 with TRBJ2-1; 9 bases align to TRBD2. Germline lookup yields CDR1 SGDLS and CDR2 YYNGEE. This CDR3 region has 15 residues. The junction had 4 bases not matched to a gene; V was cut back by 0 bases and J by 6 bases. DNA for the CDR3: TGTGCCAGCAGCGTAGCTGCGGGAGGGGCCAATGAGCAGTTCTTC. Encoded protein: CASSVAAGGANEQFF.

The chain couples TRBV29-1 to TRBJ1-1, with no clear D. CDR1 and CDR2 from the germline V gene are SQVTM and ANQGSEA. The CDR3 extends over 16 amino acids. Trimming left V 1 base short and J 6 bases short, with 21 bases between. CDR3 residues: CSVEAFPGLGGAEAFF. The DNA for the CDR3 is TGCAGCGTTGAAGCCTTCCCCGGACTGGGTGGAGCTGAAGCTTTCTTT.

CDR3 nucleotide sequence: TGTGCCAGCAGTCAACAGGGGGCCGTTTACTACAATGAGCAGTTCTTC. Residues: CASSQQGAVYYNEQFF. The gene calls are TRBV28 and TRBJ2-1; 9 bases match TRBD1. V was pared by 5 bases and J by 3 bases, with 8 bases of the junction left unmatched. Germline CDR1 MDHEN, CDR2 SYDVKM. The CDR3 loop spans 16 amino acids.

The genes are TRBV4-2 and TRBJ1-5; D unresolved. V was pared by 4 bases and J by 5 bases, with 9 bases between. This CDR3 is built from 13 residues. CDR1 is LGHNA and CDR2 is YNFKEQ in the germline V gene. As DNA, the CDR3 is TGTGCCAGCAGCCGATCTACCGATCAGCCCCAGCATTTT. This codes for CASSRSTDQPQHF.

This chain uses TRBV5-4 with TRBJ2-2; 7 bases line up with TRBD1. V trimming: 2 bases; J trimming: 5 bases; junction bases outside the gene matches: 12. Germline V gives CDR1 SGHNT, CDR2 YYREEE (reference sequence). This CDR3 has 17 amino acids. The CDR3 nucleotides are TGTGCCAGCAGCTTAGGTCGCGACAGGGTCGGAACCGGGGAGCTGTTTTTT. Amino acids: CASSLGRDRVGTGELFF.

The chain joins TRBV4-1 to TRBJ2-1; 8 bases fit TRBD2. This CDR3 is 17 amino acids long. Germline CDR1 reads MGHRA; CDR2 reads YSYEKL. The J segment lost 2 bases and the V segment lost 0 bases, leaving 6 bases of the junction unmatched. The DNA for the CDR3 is TGCGCCAGCAGCCAAGATAGGGGAGCGGGAGCCTACAATGAGCAGTTCTTC. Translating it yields CASSQDRGAGAYNEQFF.

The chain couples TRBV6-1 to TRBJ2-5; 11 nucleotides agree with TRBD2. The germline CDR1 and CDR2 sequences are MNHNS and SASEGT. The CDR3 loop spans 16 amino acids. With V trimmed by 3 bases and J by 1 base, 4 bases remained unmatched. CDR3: CASSDRGLAGQETQYF. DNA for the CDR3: TGTGCCAGCAGTGACCGTGGACTAGCGGGCCAAGAGACCCAGTACTTC.

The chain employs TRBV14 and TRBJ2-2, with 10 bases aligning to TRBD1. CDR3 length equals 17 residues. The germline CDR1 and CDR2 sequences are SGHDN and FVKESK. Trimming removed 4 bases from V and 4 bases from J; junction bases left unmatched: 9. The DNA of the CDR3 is TGTGCCAGCAGCCGACAGGGGGCGTCCGGGGCCACCGGGGAGCTGTTTTTT. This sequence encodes CASSRQGASGATGELFF. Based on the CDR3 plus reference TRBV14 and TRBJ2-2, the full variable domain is EAGVTQFPSHSVIEKGQTVTLRCDPISGHDNLYWYRRVMGKEIKFLLHFVKESKQDESGMPNNRFLAERTGGTYSTLKVQPAELEDSGVYFCASSRQGASGATGELFFGEGSRLTVL.

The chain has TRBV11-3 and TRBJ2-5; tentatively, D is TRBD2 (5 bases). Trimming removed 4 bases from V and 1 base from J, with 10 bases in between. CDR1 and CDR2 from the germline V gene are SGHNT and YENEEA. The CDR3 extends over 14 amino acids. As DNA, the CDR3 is TGTGCCAGCAGCTCCGAGGGCCCCCAAGAGACCCAGTACTTC. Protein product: CASSSEGPQETQYF.

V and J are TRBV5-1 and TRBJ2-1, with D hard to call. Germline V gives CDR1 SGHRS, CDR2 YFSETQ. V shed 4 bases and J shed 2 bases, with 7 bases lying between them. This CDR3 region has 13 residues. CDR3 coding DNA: TGCGCCAGCAGCCCTGGCACCTACAATGAGCAGTTCTTC. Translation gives CASSPGTYNEQFF.

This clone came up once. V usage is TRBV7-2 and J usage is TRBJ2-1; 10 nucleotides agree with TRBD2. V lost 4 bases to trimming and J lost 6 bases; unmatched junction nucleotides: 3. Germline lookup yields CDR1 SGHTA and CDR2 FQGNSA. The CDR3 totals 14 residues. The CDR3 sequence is CASSSSGGANEQFF. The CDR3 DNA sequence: TGTGCCAGCAGCTCAAGCGGGGGGGCCAATGAGCAGTTCTTC. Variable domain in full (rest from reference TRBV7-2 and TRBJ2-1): GAGVSQSPSNKVTEKGKDVELRCDPISGHTALYWYRQSLGQGLEFLIYFQGNSAPDKSGLPSDRFSAERTGGSVSTLTIQRTQQEDSAVYLCASSSSGGANEQFFGPGTRLTVL.

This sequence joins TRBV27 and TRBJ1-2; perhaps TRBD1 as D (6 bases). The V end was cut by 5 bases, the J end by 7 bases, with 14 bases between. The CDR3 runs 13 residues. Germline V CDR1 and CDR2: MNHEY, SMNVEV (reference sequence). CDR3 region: CASSPFQGLGYTF. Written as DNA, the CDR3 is TGTGCCAGCAGTCCCTTCCAGGGGCTTGGCTACACCTTC.

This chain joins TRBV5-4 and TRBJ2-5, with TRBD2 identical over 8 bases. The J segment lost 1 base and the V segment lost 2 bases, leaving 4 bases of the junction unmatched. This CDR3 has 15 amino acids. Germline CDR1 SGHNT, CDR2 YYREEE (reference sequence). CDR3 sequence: CASSLLAGIQETQYF. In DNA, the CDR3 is TGTGCCAGCAGCTTATTAGCGGGGATCCAAGAGACCCAGTACTTC.

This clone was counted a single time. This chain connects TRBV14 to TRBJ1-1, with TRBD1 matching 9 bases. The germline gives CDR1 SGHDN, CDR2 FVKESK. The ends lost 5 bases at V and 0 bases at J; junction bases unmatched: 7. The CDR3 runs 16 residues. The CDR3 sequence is CASSDPGTGLNTEAFF. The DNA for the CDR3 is TGTGCCAGCAGCGATCCCGGGACAGGGTTGAACACTGAAGCTTTCTTT.

The CDR3 DNA reads TGTGCCAGCAGCGGACTAGCGGGAGTCACCGGGGAGCTGTTTTTT. This translates into CASSGLAGVTGELFF. The rearrangement uses TRBV5-6 and TRBJ2-2; TRBD2 agrees at 13 bases. In germline, CDR1 is SGHDT, CDR2 YYEEEE. This CDR3 spans 15 amino acids. With 4 bases clipped from V and 4 bases from J, the junction kept 1 base outside the gene matches.